These 18 T cell receptor beta chains were sequenced from one sample in a study of cytomegalovirus exposure and HLA in healthy donors. The PCR employed 60 Vbeta primers together with 13 Jbeta primers. The assay was immunoSEQ multiplex PCR, and TCRdb's table has in-frame clones only and misses some. The data contain about 120,000 clones, around three quarters of them seen just once; the ten biggest clones take up roughly 5.9%. The sequenced sample was PBMCs. Receptors were obtained from a woman between 40 and 55 years old in good health and CMV-seronegative.

The chain has TRBV5-6 and TRBJ1-2; TRBD1 aligns across 8 bases. The CDR3 runs 14 residues. Trimming took 5 bases from V and 4 from J; bases not matched to a gene: 7. Germline assignment: CDR1 SGHDT and CDR2 YYEEEE. Here the CDR3 reads CASSLTGAAYGYTF. The CDR3 DNA is TGTGCCAGCAGTTTGACAGGGGCGGCCTATGGCTACACCTTC.

CDR3 nucleotides: TGTGCCAGCACGGCGGGGCTTCGGGGCTACACCTTC. Translation gives CASTAGLRGYTF. The chain joins TRBV2 to TRBJ1-2, with TRBD1 as a possible D gene (5 bases). The CDR3 has 12 amino acids. Trimming removed 7 bases at V and 8 bases at J, with 14 bases between. In germline, CDR1 is SNHLY, CDR2 FYNNEI. Drawing the rest from reference TRBV2 and TRBJ1-2, the complete variable domain is EPEVTQTPSHQVTQMGQEVILRCVPISNHLYFYWYRQILGQKVEFLVSFYNNEISEKSEIFDDQFSVERPDGSNFTLKIRSTKLEDSAMYFCASTAGLRGYTFGSGTRLTVV.

Regarding this clone: Within the sample, other DNA sequences also encode this same CDR3. The chain combines TRBV18 with TRBJ1-3; D is unresolved. CDR1 is KGHSH and CDR2 is LQKENI in the germline V gene. V was trimmed by 0 bases and J by 0 bases, leaving 6 bases between them. This CDR3 spans 15 amino acids. Here the CDR3 DNA reads TGTGCCAGCTCACCACCAGCAAACTCTGGAAACACCATATATTTT. Translating gives CASSPPANSGNTIYF.

The chain combines TRBV6-5 with TRBJ2-5; no clear D gene. The DNA end favors TRBJ2-7, so the J call may be wrong. This CDR3 has 13 amino acids. Germline loops: CDR1 MNHEY, CDR2 SVGAGI. The CDR3: CASSYTVGSEQYF. The DNA of the CDR3 is TGTGCCAGCAGTTACACCGTGGGCTCCGAGCAGTACTTC.

This rearrangement joins TRBV9 to TRBJ2-1; 9 nucleotides match TRBD2. The CDR3 runs to 16 residues. With V trimmed by 0 bases and J by 9 bases, 10 bases remained unmatched. Germline V gene lookup returns CDR1 SGDLS and CDR2 YYNGEE. CDR3 nucleotides: TGTGCCAGCAGCGTAGAGGGTAGCGGGAGATACGGTGAGCAGTTCTTC. Residues: CASSVEGSGRYGEQFF.

CDR3 nucleotide sequence: TGTGCCAGCAGCGACGACTGGAACACTGAAGCTTTCTTT. Its translation is CASSDDWNTEAFF. This chain links TRBV7-9 with TRBJ1-1; D is undetermined. Germline V gene lookup returns CDR1 SEHNR and CDR2 FQNEAQ (reference sequence). Trimming stripped 5 bases from V and 1 base from J, with 8 bases between. The CDR3 loop spans 13 amino acids.

The chain has TRBV6-6 and TRBJ2-7, with TRBD2 identical over 10 bases. Germline loops: CDR1 MNHNY, CDR2 SVGAGI (reference sequence). The CDR3 has 15 amino acids. J was trimmed by 5 bases and V by 7 bases; bases with no gene match: 11. The CDR3 DNA follows: TGTGCCAGCACCGACCCTAGCGGGAGTTTCCACGAGCAGTACTTC. Translated: CASTDPSGSFHEQYF.

V is TRBV28 and J is TRBJ1-3; D is ambiguous. Trimming stripped 8 bases from V and 0 bases from J, with 5 bases between. The CDR3 length is 12 residues. Germline V gives CDR1 MDHEN, CDR2 SYDVKM. CDR3 residues: CASGSSGNTIYF. The CDR3 DNA is TGTGCCAGCGGGAGCTCTGGAAACACCATATATTTT.

The chain combines TRBV5-6 with TRBJ2-3; 13 bases align to TRBD2. The CDR3 runs to 14 residues. V was pared by 4 bases and J by 9 bases, with 5 bases of the junction left unmatched. Germline CDR1 and CDR2: SGHDT and YYEEEE. CDR3 in amino acids: CASSLGTSGTTQYF. The CDR3 coding sequence is TGTGCCAGCAGCCTAGGGACTAGCGGGACAACGCAGTATTTT.

The rearrangement uses TRBV4-1 and TRBJ1-6, with D tentatively TRBD1 (6 bases). The CDR3 sequence is 16 residues long. Trimming shortened V by 3 bases and J by 14 bases, and 23 bases separated the two germline ends. Germline CDR1 reads MGHRA; CDR2 reads YSYEKL. The CDR3 DNA is TGCGCCAGCAGCCAGCTCTCCCTGACAGGTCAGGGGTCCCTCCACTTT. It translates to CASSQLSLTGQGSLHF.

This chain links TRBV27 with TRBJ2-3, with D possibly matching TRBD2 (5 bases). The CDR3 consists of 16 residues. The ends were cut back, 6 bases at V and 6 bases at J, with 22 bases in the middle. Germline values: CDR1 MNHEY, CDR2 SMNVEV (reference sequence). CDR3 sequence (DNA): TGTGCCAGCAGCCCGGCCTCCATGAGGCGAGGGGATACGCAGTATTTT. Its translation is CASSPASMRRGDTQYF.

The genes are TRBV6-1 and TRBJ2-7; D perhaps matches TRBD2 (5 bases). V lost 2 bases, J lost 0 bases, and 14 bases lay in between. The CDR3 length is 16 residues. The germline CDR1 and CDR2 sequences are MNHNS and SASEGT. The CDR3 sequence is CASSEFNLGASYEQYF. CDR3 sequence (DNA): TGTGCCAGCAGTGAATTCAACTTGGGAGCCTCCTACGAGCAGTACTTC.

This clone was seen once. This CDR3 is CASSFGVRGGTQYF. The CDR3 nucleotides are TGTGCCAGCAGCTTCGGGGTTAGGGGGGGTACGCAGTATTTT. The V and J genes are TRBV7-2 and TRBJ2-3; D might be TRBD2 (7 bases). CDR3 length equals 14 residues. In germline, CDR1 is SGHTA, CDR2 FQGNSA. V was clipped by 3 bases and J by 8 bases, with 15 bases between them.

This clone turned up a few times. The chain couples TRBV6-6 to TRBJ1-1; D is uncertain. The CDR3 consists of 15 residues. Trimming left V 0 bases short and J 1 base short, with 9 bases between. From germline, CDR1 is MNHNY and CDR2 SVGAGI (reference sequence). CDR3 coding DNA: TGTGCCAGCAGTTACTCGGGCAGCCGGAACACTGAAGCTTTCTTT. Residues: CASSYSGSRNTEAFF.

The chain joins TRBV29-1 to TRBJ2-3; D is unresolved. Per germline, CDR1 SQVTM and CDR2 ANQGSEA. Trimming pared 4 bases from V and 3 bases from J, leaving 8 bases between. The CDR3 contains 12 residues. This chain's CDR3 is CSVGGSTDTQYF. In DNA form, the CDR3 reads TGCAGCGTTGGCGGATCTACAGATACGCAGTATTTT.

The V gene is TRBV28, the J gene TRBJ1-3; D not resolved. CDR3 size: 16 residues. V gave up 5 bases and J gave up 0 bases, with 14 bases separating them. Germline V lookup: CDR1 MDHEN, CDR2 SYDVKM. The CDR3 protein is CASSIPGGHSGNTIYF. The DNA of the CDR3 is TGTGCCAGCAGTATCCCGGGAGGGCACTCTGGAAACACCATATATTTT.

The chain employs TRBV29-1 and TRBJ1-1; 8 nucleotides match TRBD1. Germline V CDR1 and CDR2: SQVTM, ANQGSEA. The CDR3 loop spans 13 amino acids. J was trimmed by 3 bases and V by 5 bases; bases with no gene match: 5. This CDR3 is CSVKDREYTEAFF. The CDR3 coding sequence is TGCAGCGTTAAGGACAGGGAGTACACTGAAGCTTTCTTT.

V gene TRBV11-1 combines with J gene TRBJ1-2; D remains ambiguous. Per germline, CDR1 SGHAT and CDR2 FQDESV (reference sequence). The ends were cut back, 5 bases at V and 8 bases at J, with 15 bases in the middle. The length of the CDR3 is 13 residues. CDR3 sequence reads: CASSPFGVGGYTF. CDR3 coding DNA: TGTGCCAGCAGCCCTTTTGGAGTCGGCGGCTACACCTTC.